A selection of T cell receptor beta chains follows, all from one sample in a study of T cell responses to AZD1222 COVID-19 vaccine. Sequencing was performed with immunoSEQ multiplex PCR; in TCRdb, only in-frame clones are kept and a portion is missing. The table lists more than 250,000 clones, more than 85% of them singletons, with roughly 0.6% in the top ten. The sample was peripheral blood, taken on day 0 of AZD1222 vaccination. Every receptor here comes from an adult in good health. Both conserved end residues are part of each CDR3. D genes are given only for firm matches. Rows give clone size only sometimes, using once, few, many, or a class for an expanded clone.

v_gene,len,abundance,d_gene,j_gene,CDR3aa,CDR3nt
TRBV12-3/TRBV12-4,13,NA,NA,TRBJ1-5,CASSFVQNQPQHF,TGTGCCAGCAGTTTTGTACAAAATCAGCCCCAGCATTTT
TRBV10-3,13,NA,TRBD1,TRBJ1-2,CAIRGQGADGYTF,TGTGCCATCAGGGGACAGGGGGCTGATGGCTACACCTTC
TRBV7-3,15,NA,NA,TRBJ1-1,CASSLTGTPNREAFF,TGTGCCAGCAGCTTAACGGGGACCCCCAATCGGGAAGCTTTCTTT
TRBV3-1/TRBV3-2,17,NA,NA,TRBJ1-3,CASSKRGRISSGNTIYF,TGTGCCAGCAGCAAAAGGGGACGTATCTCCTCTGGAAACACCATATATTTT
TRBV30,14,NA,NA,TRBJ1-1,CAWSRTALGTEAFF,TGTGCCTGGAGTCGAACAGCCTTGGGCACTGAAGCTTTCTTT
TRBV10-3,13,NA,NA,TRBJ2-7,CAISPVGSYEQYF,TGTGCCATCAGCCCAGTGGGCTCCTACGAGCAGTACTTC
TRBV28,14,NA,NA,TRBJ2-7,CASSPRFVLYEQYF,TGTGCCAGCAGCCCGCGATTTGTCCTTTACGAGCAGTACTTC
TRBV9,13,NA,NA,TRBJ2-3,CASSVAGSGTQYF,TGTGCCAGCAGCGTAGCGGGGTCCGGTACGCAGTATTTT
TRBV6-5,15,NA,TRBD2,TRBJ2-3,CASSYRAGGPGAQYF,TGTGCCAGCAGTTATAGAGCGGGAGGGCCTGGAGCGCAGTATTTT
TRBV10-2,14,NA,NA,TRBJ1-5,CASSERARDQPQHF,TGCGCCAGCAGTGAGAGGGCCAGAGATCAGCCCCAGCATTTT
TRBV7-6,15,NA,NA,TRBJ1-1,CASSLDWVGYTEAFF,TGTGCCAGCAGCCTAGACTGGGTAGGGTACACTGAAGCTTTCTTT
TRBV14,13,NA,NA,TRBJ2-2,CASSQVAAGELFF,TGTGCCAGCAGCCAAGTCGCAGCCGGGGAGCTGTTTTTT
TRBV2,14,NA,NA,TRBJ2-1,CASSVGTPEGEQFF,TGTGCCAGCAGTGTCGGGACCCCCGAGGGTGAGCAGTTCTTC
TRBV18,14,once,NA,TRBJ1-1,CASSPGRGATEAFF,TGTGCCAGCTCGCCCGGGAGGGGGGCGACTGAAGCTTTCTTT
TRBV7-9,15,once,TRBD1,TRBJ2-1,CASSSPGQRYNEQFF,TGTGCCAGCAGCTCACCGGGACAGCGCTACAATGAGCAGTTCTTC
TRBV19,16,NA,NA,TRBJ1-5,CASSIYSQIANQPQHF,TGTGCCAGTAGTATCTACAGTCAGATAGCAAATCAGCCCCAGCATTTT
TRBV3-1/TRBV3-2,15,NA,TRBD1,TRBJ2-5,CASSQEVHRGVTQYF,TGTGCCAGCAGCCAAGAGGTGCACAGGGGGGTGACCCAGTACTTC
TRBV3-1/TRBV3-2,14,NA,NA,TRBJ2-7,CASSQDRWDYEQYF,TGTGCCAGCAGCCAAGATCGCTGGGACTACGAGCAGTACTTC
TRBV9,15,NA,NA,TRBJ2-7,CASSVAGGGIYEQYF,TGTGCCAGCAGCGTAGCGGGGGGCGGAATCTACGAGCAGTACTTC
TRBV5-1,16,few,TRBD1,TRBJ1-4,CASSLGGTGTNEKLFF,TGCGCCAGCAGCTTGGGGGGGACAGGAACTAATGAAAAACTGTTTTTT
TRBV4-2,15,NA,TRBD2,TRBJ2-1,CASSHPLAGYGEQFF,TGTGCCAGCAGCCATCCTCTAGCGGGGTACGGTGAGCAGTTCTTC
TRBV6-2/TRBV6-3,14,once,TRBD1,TRBJ1-1,CASSFKGASTEAFF,TGTGCCAGCAGTTTTAAGGGGGCCAGCACTGAAGCTTTCTTT
TRBV24-1,12,NA,NA,TRBJ2-1,CATSDPLDEQFF,TGTGCCACCAGTGACCCCTTGGATGAGCAGTTCTTC
TRBV10-3,14,NA,TRBD2,TRBJ2-3,CAISPAGGIDTQYF,TGTGCCATCTCACCAGCGGGAGGGATAGATACGCAGTATTTT
TRBV19,14,NA,TRBD1,TRBJ2-1,CASSMSSGGNEQFF,TGTGCCAGTAGTATGAGTTCAGGGGGAAATGAGCAGTTCTTC
TRBV10-3,14,NA,NA,TRBJ2-7,CATSGPGAIYEQYF,TGTGCCACCAGCGGGCCAGGGGCAATCTACGAGCAGTACTTC
TRBV2,18,NA,TRBD1,TRBJ2-3,CASSDPVPDRASTDTQYF,TGTGCCAGCAGCGACCCCGTCCCCGACAGGGCAAGCACAGATACGCAGTATTTT
TRBV6-2/TRBV6-3,14,NA,TRBD1,TRBJ1-1,CASSVLRGRTEAFF,TGTGCCAGCAGTGTGCTCAGGGGGAGGACTGAAGCTTTCTTT
TRBV15,13,NA,NA,TRBJ1-4,CATSRAGGEKLFF,TGTGCCACCAGCAGAGCTGGGGGTGAAAAACTGTTTTTT
TRBV19,16,NA,TRBD1,TRBJ1-1,CASSQGEPAMNTEAFF,TGTGCCAGTAGTCAGGGGGAACCGGCAATGAACACTGAAGCTTTCTTT
TRBV27,16,NA,TRBD2,TRBJ2-7,CASSSPGTSGAYEQYF,TGTGCCAGCAGTTCCCCCGGGACTAGCGGGGCCTACGAGCAGTACTTC
TRBV7-7,16,NA,NA,TRBJ2-1,CASSPGVGGPGNEQFF,TGTGCCAGCAGCCCAGGGGTCGGAGGGCCGGGGAATGAGCAGTTCTTC
TRBV6-2/TRBV6-3,12,NA,NA,TRBJ2-7,CASSYQDYEQYF,TGTGCCAGCAGTTACCAAGATTACGAGCAGTACTTC
TRBV10-3,15,once,NA,TRBJ1-3,CAISESGFAGNTIYF,TGTGCCATCAGTGAGTCGGGGTTTGCTGGAAACACCATATATTTT
TRBV7-9,15,NA,NA,TRBJ2-3,CASSHRAGTTDTQYF,TGTGCCAGCAGCCACCGGGCAGGGACCACAGATACGCAGTATTTT
TRBV15,12,once,NA,TRBJ1-3,CATSPSVDTIYF,TGTGCCACCAGCCCTTCAGTGGACACCATATATTTT
TRBV7-2,14,NA,NA,TRBJ1-1,CASSPAVLGTEAFF,TGTGCCAGCAGCCCAGCTGTGTTGGGCACTGAAGCTTTCTTT
TRBV15,13,NA,NA,TRBJ1-1,CATSQPQGSEAFF,TGTGCCACCAGCCAACCGCAGGGGTCGGAAGCTTTCTTT
TRBV6-4,13,NA,NA,TRBJ1-5,CASSSTGGQPQHF,TGTGCCAGCAGTTCGACTGGGGGTCAGCCCCAGCATTTT
TRBV2,13,NA,TRBD1,TRBJ1-5,CASSQGEEQPQHF,TGTGCCAGCAGTCAGGGGGAAGAGCAGCCCCAGCATTTT
TRBV18,15,NA,NA,TRBJ2-7,CASSPREQGGHEQYF,TGTGCCAGCTCACCCCGGGAGCAGGGGGGACACGAGCAGTACTTC
TRBV5-4,14,NA,TRBD1,TRBJ1-1,CASSSGTGNTEAFF,TGTGCCAGCAGCTCCGGGACAGGGAACACTGAAGCTTTCTTT
TRBV28,15,NA,NA,TRBJ1-4,CASSPHRVVGEKLFF,TGTGCCAGCAGTCCTCACAGGGTAGTGGGTGAAAAACTGTTTTTT
TRBV7-9,12,NA,TRBD1,TRBJ1-1,CASSGQGPEAFF,TGTGCCAGCAGTGGACAGGGTCCTGAAGCTTTCTTT
TRBV6-2/TRBV6-3,12,NA,NA,TRBJ1-5,CASSSPNQPQHF,TGTGCCAGCAGCTCCCCCAATCAGCCCCAGCATTTT
TRBV3-1/TRBV3-2,15,NA,TRBD2,TRBJ2-7,CASSLGTSGSYEQYF,TGTGCCAGCAGCCTCGGGACTAGCGGCTCCTACGAGCAGTACTTC
TRBV6-5,16,NA,NA,TRBJ2-7,CASSYSLQGPFYEQYF,TGTGCCAGCAGTTACTCGTTGCAGGGACCCTTCTACGAGCAGTACTTC
TRBV28,15,NA,TRBD1,TRBJ2-3,CASSGQAPSTDTQYF,TGTGCCAGCAGTGGACAGGCGCCTAGCACAGATACGCAGTATTTT
TRBV19,14,once,NA,TRBJ1-5,CASTTTGRGQPQHF,TGTGCCAGTACCACGACAGGCCGGGGACAGCCCCAGCATTTT
TRBV5-1,13,NA,NA,TRBJ1-4,CASSPGQSGKLFF,TGCGCCAGCAGCCCCGGACAGAGTGGAAAACTGTTTTTT
TRBV28,18,NA,NA,TRBJ1-5,CASSRPKLWPYSNQPQHF,TGTGCCAGCAGCCGCCCAAAACTCTGGCCCTATAGCAATCAGCCCCAGCATTTT
TRBV6-5,14,NA,NA,TRBJ1-5,CASSPLGWNQPQHF,TGTGCCAGCAGCCCACTGGGGTGGAATCAGCCCCAGCATTTT
TRBV10-1,15,NA,TRBD1,TRBJ1-1,CASSAGQGSGTEAFF,TGCGCCAGCAGTGCGGGACAGGGGAGTGGCACTGAAGCTTTCTTT
TRBV3-1/TRBV3-2,17,NA,NA,TRBJ1-3,CASSPKGAGTSGNTIYF,TGTGCCAGCAGCCCCAAGGGAGCAGGGACCTCTGGAAACACCATATATTTT
TRBV3-1/TRBV3-2,14,NA,NA,TRBJ2-7,CASSQDKGRVEQYF,TGTGCCAGCAGCCAAGATAAGGGTCGGGTCGAGCAGTACTTC
TRBV6-2/TRBV6-3,14,NA,TRBD2,TRBJ2-7,CASSPWHGRDEQYF,TGTGCCAGCAGTCCCTGGCACGGGAGGGACGAGCAGTACTTC